This entry lists 3 T cell receptor beta chains sequenced from one sample in a study of T cell repertoires in aging, cancer and after chemotherapy. TCR beta rearrangements were amplified from peripheral blood genomic DNA. Rearranged V-D-J TRB sequences were amplified with a mixed TRB-A/B primer pool. TCRdb reprocessed the multiplex PCR reads with MiXCR, giving one entry per CDR3 protein. The data show 4,900 or so distinct CDR3 sequences, with about 25% seen just once and roughly a sixth held by the top ten. Specimen: blood. The receptors derive from a human donor in good health.

This clonotype is judged medium-sized. The rearrangement uses TRBV6-2 or TRBV6-3 and TRBJ2-2; 10 nucleotides agree with TRBD2. V lost 5 bases to trimming and J lost 4 bases; unmatched junction nucleotides: 1. Germline V gene lookup returns CDR1 MNHEY and CDR2 SVGEGT. The CDR3 has 14 amino acids. This CDR3 is CASSSGRATGELFF. Written as DNA, the CDR3 is TGTGCCAGCAGTAGCGGGAGGGCCACCGGGGAGCTGTTTTTT.

V and J are TRBV4-3 and TRBJ1-1; a possible D gene is TRBD1 (6 bases). Trimming took off 0 bases at V and 1 base at J, with 9 bases between the two ends. The CDR3 is made up of 15 amino acids. Germline values: CDR1 LGHNA, CDR2 YSLEER. CDR3 nucleotide sequence: TGCGCCAGCAGCCAAGATCTACAGGGGAACACTGAAGCTTTCTTT. This codes for CASSQDLQGNTEAFF.

This rearrangement joins TRBV5-6 to TRBJ2-2; 15 nucleotides match TRBD2. The CDR3 extends over 17 amino acids. V shed 3 bases, J shed 9 bases, and the junction held 9 bases outside the gene matches. Germline CDR1 reads SGHDT; CDR2 reads YYEEEE. CDR3 in amino acids: CASSSSGLAGGSRELFF. The CDR3 DNA reads as TGTGCCAGCAGCTCATCCGGACTAGCGGGAGGGTCCCGGGAGCTGTTTTTT.